A selection of T cell receptor beta chains follows, all from one sample in a study of T-cell reconstitution after alpha-beta-depleted transplantation in children. TCRdb analysed the PCR reads with MiXCR anew, one entry per CDR3 protein. The sample holds under 300,000 distinct CDR3 sequences; approximately 9.7% are singletons and the top ten take around 5%. The starting material was PBMCs from the stem cell graft donor, obtained from the stem cell graft. The receptors were gathered from a human donor who donated a stem cell graft to a child with SCID. The CDR3 runs from the conserved cysteine through the conserved F or W. The D gene is left open where the match is weak. Size tells how often a clone was seen (once, few, many) or the class of an expanded clone, and some rows leave it out.

abundance	d_gene	v_gene	j_gene	CDR3nt	CDR3aa
many	NA	TRBV7-3	TRBJ2-1	TGTGCCAGCAGCCTAATGGGGGGCCCGACCTACAATGAGCAGTTCTTC	CASSLMGGPTYNEQFF
many	NA	TRBV10-2	TRBJ2-7	TGCGCCAGCAGTGAGCTTCGGAAGGACTTTAGGTCCTACGAGCAGTACTTC	CASSELRKDFRSYEQYF
few	TRBD1	TRBV20-1	TRBJ2-3	TGCAGTGCAGGGACAGGGCTCGTCGCAGATACGCAGTATTTT	CSAGTGLVADTQYF
many	NA	TRBV12-3/TRBV12-4	TRBJ2-1	TGTGCCAGCAGTTTGTTGGGGGGTCCGAGCGATGAGCAGTTCTTC	CASSLLGGPSDEQFF
many	TRBD2	TRBV7-8	TRBJ2-3	TGTGCCAGCAGCTTCCTAGCGGGGGACCCCACAGATACGCAGTATTTT	CASSFLAGDPTDTQYF
many	NA	TRBV6-5	TRBJ2-7	TGTGCCAGCAGCTCTCGTATGTTAGGATTAACCTCCTACGAGCAGTACTTC	CASSSRMLGLTSYEQYF
many	NA	TRBV29-1	TRBJ1-4	TGCAGCGTTGAACCCAAACCGGGGGGAGCTAATGAAAAACTGTTTTTT	CSVEPKPGGANEKLFF
many	TRBD1	TRBV3-1	TRBJ2-4	TGTGCCAGCAGCCAATGGGGACAGGCAGACAAAAACATTCAGTACTTC	CASSQWGQADKNIQYF
few	NA	TRBV10-3	TRBJ2-7	TGTGCCATCAACCCGCGGGGCTCCGGCGAGCAGTACTTC	CAINPRGSGEQYF
many	NA	TRBV6-1	TRBJ1-6	TGTGCCAGCAGACCCGGACATTATAATTCACCCCTCCACTTT	CASRPGHYNSPLHF
many	NA	TRBV5-1	TRBJ1-2	TGCGCCAGCAGCGTGAGGAATAACTATGGCTACACCTTC	CASSVRNNYGYTF
many	TRBD2	TRBV12-3/TRBV12-4	TRBJ2-5	TGTGCCAGCAGCAGTAGCGGGGAGACCCAGTACTTC	CASSSSGETQYF
NA	NA	TRBV6-1	TRBJ1-2	TGTGCCAGCAGTGAGACACCGGGCTACAACTATGGCTACACCTTC	CASSETPGYNYGYTF
many	TRBD2	TRBV20-1	TRBJ2-1	TGCAGTGCTAGAGGTTACCAGCGGGGGACGACATACAATGAGCAGTTCTTC	CSARGYQRGTTYNEQFF
few	NA	TRBV7-3	TRBJ1-1	TGTGCCAGCAGCCCCCCAGGAGCGAACACTGAAGCTTTCTTT	CASSPPGANTEAFF
many	NA	TRBV9	TRBJ1-2	TGTGCCAGCAGCGTAGATGGGACACCCTCCAGGGGCTACACCTTC	CASSVDGTPSRGYTF
many	NA	TRBV5-1	TRBJ2-5	TGCGCCAGCAGCGTAGGGTCCCAAGAGACCCAGTACTTC	CASSVGSQETQYF
many	NA	TRBV5-1	TRBJ1-1	TGCGCCAGCAGCTTTCAGGGCGGCACTGAAGCTTTCTTT	CASSFQGGTEAFF
many	NA	TRBV3-1	TRBJ2-1	TGTGCCAGCAGCCCAGAAGTTGGCCGTGGCCCCTACAATGAGCAGTTCTTC	CASSPEVGRGPYNEQFF
many	NA	TRBV15	TRBJ1-5	TGTGCCACCAGCCTGCGACCTAATCAGCCCCAGCATTTT	CATSLRPNQPQHF
NA	NA	TRBV20-1	TRBJ2-1	TGCAGTGCTAGCGCTACTAGCAACTCCTACAATGAGCAGTTCTTC	CSASATSNSYNEQFF
many	NA	TRBV3-1	TRBJ1-1	TGTGCCAGCAGCCATGAAGGTCAGGGAACTGAAGCTTTCTTT	CASSHEGQGTEAFF
many	NA	TRBV20-1	TRBJ2-7	TGCAGTGCTAGAGAGACAGCCTCCTACGAGCAGTACTTC	CSARETASYEQYF
few	NA	TRBV27	TRBJ2-3	TGTGCCAGCAGTTTAAGGGCCACAGATACGCAGTATTTT	CASSLRATDTQYF
many	TRBD1	TRBV11-1	TRBJ2-2	TGTGCCAGCAGTCCGGGACAGGGGGCCTCCGGGGAGCTGTTTTTT	CASSPGQGASGELFF
many	NA	TRBV7-8	TRBJ2-7	TGTGCCAGCAGCTTAAGTGGAGGGTTCGTCTACGAGCAGTACTTC	CASSLSGGFVYEQYF
many	NA	TRBV7-9	TRBJ1-2	TGTGCCAGCAGCTTAGAGGACGGCTATGGCTACACCTTC	CASSLEDGYGYTF
many	NA	TRBV9	TRBJ1-5	TGTGCCAGCAGCGGTCCGGGACACTCCAATCAGCCCCAGCATTTT	CASSGPGHSNQPQHF
NA	TRBD1	TRBV5-1	TRBJ1-1	TGCGCCAGCAGCTCGGGACAGTTAACGACGATGAACACTGAAGCTTTCTTT	CASSSGQLTTMNTEAFF
many	NA	TRBV28	TRBJ2-1	TGTGCCAGCAGCCTGGGGGTTGTATCCTACAATGAGCAGTTCTTC	CASSLGVVSYNEQFF
NA	NA	TRBV5-1	TRBJ1-2	TGCGCCAGCAGCTTATACCGGGGGACATCTGATGGCTACACCTTC	CASSLYRGTSDGYTF
many	NA	TRBV29-1	TRBJ1-2	TGCAGCGTCCGAAGGTTGGACCACTATGGCTACACCTTC	CSVRRLDHYGYTF
few	TRBD2	TRBV5-6	TRBJ2-2	TGTGCCAGCAGCTTGCGGCTGGCGGGGGGGAACACCGGGGAGCTGTTTTTT	CASSLRLAGGNTGELFF
many	NA	TRBV5-1	TRBJ1-5	TGCGCCAGCAGCCGTGGCGGTGCCAATCAGCCCCAGCATTTT	CASSRGGANQPQHF
many	TRBD2	TRBV6-1	TRBJ2-3	TGTGCCAGCAGTGGCTCCTCACCGGGACTAGCGGGGTCAGATACGCAGTATTTT	CASSGSSPGLAGSDTQYF
many	NA	TRBV20-1	TRBJ2-5	TGCAGTGCTAGAGTTTGGGGGATACAAGAGACCCAGTACTTC	CSARVWGIQETQYF
many	NA	TRBV20-1	TRBJ2-5	TGCAGTGCTAGATTGTTGTGGGGGGCCGCTGAAGAGACCCAGTACTTC	CSARLLWGAAEETQYF
many	TRBD1	TRBV5-5	TRBJ2-1	TGTGCCAGCAGCTTGAGGCAGGGGGTTTACAATGAGCAGTTCTTC	CASSLRQGVYNEQFF
few	NA	TRBV12-3/TRBV12-4	TRBJ1-4	TGTGCCAGCAGTTATAGGCGGAATGTTGCTAATGAAAAACTGTTTTTT	CASSYRRNVANEKLFF
NA	NA	TRBV5-1	TRBJ2-3	TGCGCCAGCAGCTTGGCCGGGGGCCCACCCACAGATACGCAGTATTTT	CASSLAGGPPTDTQYF
many	NA	TRBV12-3/TRBV12-4	TRBJ2-3	TGTGCCAGCAGTTTTGCTGGACCATGGAGCACAGATACGCAGTATTTT	CASSFAGPWSTDTQYF
many	NA	TRBV20-1	TRBJ1-1	TGCAGTGCTAGAGGCGGGGCCCCGGTCACTGAAGCTTTCTTT	CSARGGAPVTEAFF
many	TRBD1	TRBV10-3	TRBJ1-1	TGTGCCACCCGGGACAGCCGTGAAGCTTTCTTT	CATRDSREAFF